Below are 25 T cell receptor beta chains sequenced from a single sample in a study of control samples from healthy donors and cancer patients. Only in-frame clones appear in the TCRdb table, and some are missing; sequencing was by immunoSEQ multiplex PCR. The table records some 160,000 clones, 90% to 95% of them present only once. The source material was blood. These receptors originate from a woman aged 35 to 49 in good health.

Only a few counts were recorded for this clone. The chain employs TRBV5-6 and TRBJ1-2, with unresolved D. The CDR3 covers 13 residues. Germline V gene sequence: CDR1 SGHDT, CDR2 YYEEEE. Trimming took off 2 bases at V and 12 bases at J, with 17 bases between the two ends. Here the CDR3 reads CASSFGLGLKNTF. The DNA of the CDR3 is TGTGCCAGCAGCTTTGGTCTGGGGTTAAAGAACACCTTC.

This clone was counted once. CDR3 nucleotide sequence: TGTGCCAGCAGTGAAAGGCGGGCGGGGGACACTGAAGCTTTCTTT. Amino acids: CASSERRAGDTEAFF. V is TRBV25-1 and J is TRBJ1-1, with D possibly matching TRBD1 (5 bases). The V gene's germline CDR1 is MGHDK and CDR2 SYGVNS. V lost 2 bases, J lost 3 bases, and 13 bases lay in between. This CDR3 is built from 15 residues.

V is TRBV7-8 and J is TRBJ2-2; TRBD2 agrees at 11 bases. The length of the CDR3 is 17 residues. Germline CDR1 is SGHVS and CDR2 is FQNEAQ. V lost 5 bases and J lost 7; bases outside the gene matches: 12. The CDR3 DNA reads as TGTGCCAGCAGCGTAGACGAACTAGCGGGAGTTGTCGGGGAGCTGTTTTTT. This encodes CASSVDELAGVVGELFF.

This clone was picked up one time. This chain uses TRBV5-8 with TRBJ2-2; D is possibly TRBD2 (5 bases). The CDR3 totals 19 residues. Deletions cut 1 base from V and 6 bases from J, with 25 bases between. The germline V gene has CDR1 SGHTS and CDR2 YDEGEE. CDR3 in DNA: TGTGCCAGCAGCTTGAAGTTCGTTTGGCTAGCCAGGAAGGCCGGGGAGCTGTTTTTT. Its protein product is CASSLKFVWLARKAGELFF. Combining the CDR3 with reference TRBV5-8 and TRBJ2-2 gives the whole variable domain EAGVTQSPTHLIKTRGQQATLRCSPISGHTSVYWYQQALGLGLQFLLWYDEGEERNRGNFPPRFSGRQFPNYSSELNVNALELEDSALYLCASSLKFVWLARKAGELFFGEGSRLTVL.

This clone came up once. The CDR3 protein is CASSDSWVGQETQYF. In DNA form, the CDR3 reads TGTGCCAGCAGTGATTCGTGGGTGGGCCAAGAGACCCAGTACTTC. This rearrangement joins TRBV25-1 to TRBJ2-5, with D uncertain. This CDR3 region has 15 residues. V lost 3 bases and J lost 1, with 12 bases in between. Germline-derived CDR1 and CDR2 are MGHDK and SYGVNS.

The genes are TRBV14 and TRBJ1-2; 7 bases align to TRBD1. This CDR3 region has 21 residues. Germline CDR1 reads SGHDN; CDR2 reads FVKESK. Losses at the gene ends were 0 bases for V and 0 bases for J; bases not matched to a gene: 19. This CDR3 reads CASSQDRVIGQATIANYGYTF. CDR3 DNA sequence: TGTGCCAGCAGCCAAGATAGAGTTATCGGACAGGCGACGATCGCTAACTATGGCTACACCTTC.

The chain couples TRBV27 to TRBJ1-2; D gene unclear. The V gene's germline CDR1 is MNHEY and CDR2 SMNVEV (reference sequence). This CDR3 comprises 16 residues. Trimming pared 6 bases from V and 7 bases from J, leaving 24 bases between. The CDR3 protein is CASSLLYGSGYGGYTF. The CDR3 DNA is TGTGCCAGCAGCCTTTTATATGGTAGCGGGTATGGTGGCTACACCTTC.

The chain joins TRBV13 to TRBJ2-3; tentatively, D is TRBD2 (6 bases). Germline CDR1 reads PRHDT; CDR2 reads FYEKMQ (reference sequence). This CDR3 is 16 amino acids long. The V end lost 10 bases, the J end lost 0 bases, and 20 bases lay between the germline ends. CDR3: CATRNRDFSSTDTQYF. DNA of the CDR3: TGTGCCACCCGGAACCGGGACTTTAGTAGCACAGATACGCAGTATTTT.

This chain connects TRBV7-2 to TRBJ2-1; D unclear. Trimming removed 1 base at V and 4 bases at J, with 8 bases between. The CDR3 contains 14 residues. Per the germline V gene, CDR1 is SGHTA and CDR2 is FQGNSA. The CDR3 DNA sequence: TGTGCCAGCAGCTTAGATGGTGCTTACAATGAGCAGTTCTTC. This codes for CASSLDGAYNEQFF. The full variable domain, rest sourced from reference TRBV7-2 and TRBJ2-1, is GAGVSQSPSNKVTEKGKDVELRCDPISGHTALYWYRQSLGQGLEFLIYFQGNSAPDKSGLPSDRFSAERTGGSVSTLTIQRTQQEDSAVYLCASSLDGAYNEQFFGPGTRLTVL.

This chain uses TRBV5-1 with TRBJ1-1; a possible D gene is TRBD1 (6 bases). CDR3 length: 17 amino acids. The V and J ends lost 3 bases and 6 bases respectively, with 24 bases between them. Germline values: CDR1 SGHRS, CDR2 YFSETQ. CDR3 amino acids: CASSWGHYGEVRAEAFF. The CDR3 nucleotides read TGCGCCAGCAGCTGGGGACACTATGGAGAGGTACGTGCTGAAGCTTTCTTT.

This chain joins TRBV7-9 and TRBJ1-1; a possible D gene is TRBD1 (5 bases). Trimming took off 3 bases at V and 7 bases at J, with 6 bases between the two ends. CDR1 and CDR2 from the germline V gene are SEHNR and FQNEAQ (reference sequence). This CDR3 has 11 residues. The CDR3: CASSFQGEAFF. The CDR3 region has the DNA TGTGCCAGCAGCTTTCAGGGTGAAGCTTTCTTT. The full variable domain, rest sourced from reference TRBV7-9 and TRBJ1-1, is DTGVSQNPRHKITKRGQNVTFRCDPISEHNRLYWYRQTLGQGPEFLTYFQNEAQLEKSRLLSDRFSAERPKGSFSTLEIQRTEQGDSAMYLCASSFQGEAFFGQGTRLTVV.

This chain uses TRBV6-6 with TRBJ1-6; D may be TRBD1 (5 bases). In germline, CDR1 is MNHNY, CDR2 SVGAGI (reference sequence). The CDR3 loop spans 15 amino acids. Trimming removed 7 bases from V and 5 bases from J, with 15 bases in between. The CDR3 bases are TGTGCCAGCAAAGGGGAGGCCGTCCATAATTCACCCCTCCACTTT. It yields the protein CASKGEAVHNSPLHF.

The rearrangement uses TRBV29-1 and TRBJ1-1; D might be TRBD1 (5 bases). The V end was cut by 5 bases, the J end by 11 bases, with 15 bases between. CDR3 length: 11 amino acids. Germline V gene lookup returns CDR1 SQVTM and CDR2 ANQGSEA. In nucleotides, the CDR3 is TGCAGCGTTTTGGGGCTAGGAGGCGCTTTCTTT. This gives the protein CSVLGLGGAFF.

The chain carries TRBV7-2 and TRBJ1-6, with D perhaps TRBD1 (5 bases). Per germline, CDR1 SGHTA and CDR2 FQGNSA. The CDR3 covers 14 residues. Trimming took off 2 bases at V and 9 bases at J, with 11 bases between the two ends. The CDR3 DNA reads as TGTGCCAGCAGCTTACAGTACGGGGGTTCACCCCTCCACTTT. Translated, it gives CASSLQYGGSPLHF.

This clone was seen only once. The rearrangement uses TRBV9 and TRBJ2-1; D may be TRBD1 (5 bases). V was trimmed by 0 bases and J by 6 bases, leaving 10 bases between them. Germline V gene sequence: CDR1 SGDLS, CDR2 YYNGEE. CDR3 size: 14 residues. The CDR3 DNA sequence: TGTGCCAGCAGCGTAGGCAGGGTCAGCAATGAGCAGTTCTTC. This codes for CASSVGRVSNEQFF. The full variable domain, rest sourced from reference TRBV9 and TRBJ2-1, is DSGVTQTPKHLITATGQRVTLRCSPRSGDLSVYWYQQSLDQGLQFLIQYYNGEERAKGNILERFSAQQFPDLHSELNLSSLELGDSALYFCASSVGRVSNEQFFGPGTRLTVL.

V gene TRBV7-6 combines with J gene TRBJ2-1; possibly TRBD2 for D (5 bases). This CDR3 region has 18 residues. Germline V gives CDR1 SGHVS, CDR2 FNYEAQ. V lost 1 base to trimming and J lost 8 bases, with 24 bases between them. CDR3 residues: CASSLGPPGVSVDDEQFF. The DNA of the CDR3 is TGTGCCAGCAGCTTAGGTCCCCCCGGGGTTTCGGTAGACGATGAGCAGTTCTTC. Complete variable domain (other parts from reference TRBV7-6 and TRBJ2-1): GAGVSQSPRYKVTKRGQDVALRCDPISGHVSLYWYRQALGQGPEFLTYFNYEAQQDKSGLPNDRFSAERPEGSISTLTIQRTEQRDSAMYRCASSLGPPGVSVDDEQFFGPGTRLTVL.

This clone has only a few counts. The chain combines TRBV25-1 with TRBJ2-2; D not certain. The CDR3 contains 15 residues. V lost 2 bases to trimming and J lost 0 bases, with 7 bases between them. Germline CDR1 is MGHDK and CDR2 is SYGVNS. The CDR3, as DNA: TGTGCCAGCAGTGAAGGCGGCACGAACACCGGGGAGCTGTTTTTT. This gives the protein CASSEGGTNTGELFF.

This sequence joins TRBV4-1 and TRBJ1-2; 7 positions agree with TRBD1. This CDR3 has 15 amino acids. V was clipped by 0 bases and J by 4 bases; unmatched bases: 5. Germline V gene sequence: CDR1 MGHRA, CDR2 YSYEKL. The CDR3 protein is CASSQESRGFYGYTF. DNA of the CDR3: TGCGCCAGCAGCCAAGAATCCAGGGGGTTCTATGGCTACACCTTC.

The chain recombines TRBV9 with TRBJ2-1, with TRBD2 matching 7 bases. Germline assignment: CDR1 SGDLS and CDR2 YYNGEE. With V trimmed by 3 bases and J by 8 bases, 8 bases remained unmatched. This CDR3 region has 14 residues. CDR3 residues: CASSAGGGAYEQFF. CDR3 nucleotide sequence: TGTGCCAGCAGCGCGGGGGGAGGAGCCTATGAGCAGTTCTTC.

This chain links TRBV11-2 with TRBJ2-7, with D unresolved. This CDR3 is built from 14 residues. V was pared by 0 bases and J by 4 bases, with 10 bases between. Germline CDR1 is SGHAT and CDR2 is FQNNGV. The CDR3 nucleotides read TGTGCCAGCAGCTTAGATGACCCCCCATACGAGCAGTACTTC. This encodes CASSLDDPPYEQYF.

This clone was observed once. V gene TRBV5-5 combines with J gene TRBJ2-3; no clear D. Between the trimmed V and J ends, which lost 4 bases and 0 bases, there was a span of 18 bases. Per germline, CDR1 SGHKS and CDR2 YYEKEE (reference sequence). The length of the CDR3 is 17 residues. The CDR3 here is CASSATADGPSTDTQYF. As DNA, the CDR3 is TGTGCCAGCAGCGCGACCGCGGACGGGCCTAGCACAGATACGCAGTATTTT.

V and J are TRBV5-1 and TRBJ2-1; unclear D gene. The V gene's germline CDR1 is SGHRS and CDR2 YFSETQ. The CDR3 runs 13 residues. The V gene lost 0 bases and the J gene lost 6 bases, with 7 bases spanning the gap. The CDR3, as DNA: TGCGCCAGCAGCTTGGTTAGGTCCAATGAGCAGTTCTTC. Protein: CASSLVRSNEQFF.

The chain joins TRBV19 to TRBJ1-6; D is unclear. V was shortened by 5 bases and J by 0 bases, with 11 bases between the two germline ends. CDR3 length: 16 residues. Germline V lookup: CDR1 LNHDA, CDR2 SQIVND (reference sequence). The CDR3 sequence: CASSFGLSSYNSPLHF. In DNA form, the CDR3 reads TGTGCCAGTAGTTTCGGGTTGAGCTCCTATAATTCACCCCTCCACTTT. The full variable domain, rest sourced from reference TRBV19 and TRBJ1-6, is DGGITQSPKYLFRKEGQNVTLSCEQNLNHDAMYWYRQDPGQGLRLIYYSQIVNDFQKGDIAEGYSVSREKKESFPLTVTSAQKNPTAFYLCASSFGLSSYNSPLHFGNGTRLTVT.

The chain uses TRBV19 and TRBJ1-5, with D tentatively TRBD1 (5 bases). The V gene lost 5 bases and the J gene lost 2 bases, with 16 bases spanning the gap. The CDR3 loop spans 16 amino acids. Germline CDR1 reads LNHDA; CDR2 reads SQIVND (reference sequence). The chain's CDR3 is CASSLWGGSGNQPQHF. As DNA, the CDR3 is TGTGCCAGTAGTCTATGGGGGGGTTCCGGCAATCAGCCCCAGCATTTT. The complete variable domain, with remaining parts taken from reference TRBV19 and TRBJ1-5, reads DGGITQSPKYLFRKEGQNVTLSCEQNLNHDAMYWYRQDPGQGLRLIYYSQIVNDFQKGDIAEGYSVSREKKESFPLTVTSAQKNPTAFYLCASSLWGGSGNQPQHFGDGTRLSIL.

This clone was detected only once. The rearrangement links TRBV7-8 to TRBJ1-4; possibly TRBD1 for D (5 bases). Trimming took off 2 bases at V and 4 bases at J, with 11 bases between the two ends. Per the germline V gene, CDR1 is SGHVS and CDR2 is FQNEAQ. CDR3 length: 15 amino acids. Written as DNA, the CDR3 is TGTGCCAGCAGCTTACAGGGACGGGGTAATGAAAAACTGTTTTTT. Translation gives CASSLQGRGNEKLFF.